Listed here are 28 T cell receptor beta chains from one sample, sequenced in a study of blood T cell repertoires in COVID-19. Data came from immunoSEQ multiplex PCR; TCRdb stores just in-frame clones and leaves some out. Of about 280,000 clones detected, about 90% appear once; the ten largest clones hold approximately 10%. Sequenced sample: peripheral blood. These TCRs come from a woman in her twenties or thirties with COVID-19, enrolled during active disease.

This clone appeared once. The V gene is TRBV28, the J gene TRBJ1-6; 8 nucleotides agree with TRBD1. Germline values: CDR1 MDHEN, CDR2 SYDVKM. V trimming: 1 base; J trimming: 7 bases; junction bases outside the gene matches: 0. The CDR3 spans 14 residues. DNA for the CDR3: TGTGCCAGCAGTTTATACAGGGGGAATTCACCCCTCCACTTT. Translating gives CASSLYRGNSPLHF.

The CDR3 here is CATSDRQQVSSYNEQFF. The CDR3 DNA sequence: TGTGCCACCAGTGATAGGCAACAGGTTAGCTCCTACAATGAGCAGTTCTTC. The rearrangement links TRBV24-1 to TRBJ2-1, with D perhaps matching TRBD1 (5 bases). The germline CDR1 and CDR2 sequences are KGHDR and SFDVKD. The CDR3 consists of 17 residues. Trimming stripped 3 bases from V and 0 bases from J, with 14 bases between.

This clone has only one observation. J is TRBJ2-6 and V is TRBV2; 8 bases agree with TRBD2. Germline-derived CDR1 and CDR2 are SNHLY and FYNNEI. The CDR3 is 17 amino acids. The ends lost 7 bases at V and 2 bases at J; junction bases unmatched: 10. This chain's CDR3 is CASIGGRLGAGANVLTF. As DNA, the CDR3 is TGTGCCAGCATTGGCGGGAGGTTAGGAGCTGGGGCCAACGTCCTGACTTTC.

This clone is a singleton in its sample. CDR3: CASSYFPQGEQPQHF. CDR3 sequence (DNA): TGTGCCAGCAGTTACTTTCCGCAGGGGGAACAGCCCCAGCATTTT. This chain links TRBV6-5 with TRBJ1-5; 7 positions agree with TRBD1. Germline loops: CDR1 MNHEY, CDR2 SVGAGI. This CDR3 has 15 residues. The ends lost 1 base at V and 7 bases at J; junction bases unmatched: 7.

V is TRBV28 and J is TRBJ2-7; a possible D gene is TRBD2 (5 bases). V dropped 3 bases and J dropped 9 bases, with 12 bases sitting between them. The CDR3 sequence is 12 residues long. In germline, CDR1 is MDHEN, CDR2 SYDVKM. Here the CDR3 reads CASSLEEEAQYF. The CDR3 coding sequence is TGTGCCAGCAGTTTGGAGGAGGAGGCGCAGTACTTC.

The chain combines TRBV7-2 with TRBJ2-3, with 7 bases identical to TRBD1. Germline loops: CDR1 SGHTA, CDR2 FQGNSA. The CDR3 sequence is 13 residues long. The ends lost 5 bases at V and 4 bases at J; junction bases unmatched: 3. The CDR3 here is CASSKGAADTQYF. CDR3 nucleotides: TGTGCCAGCAGCAAGGGGGCGGCAGATACGCAGTATTTT. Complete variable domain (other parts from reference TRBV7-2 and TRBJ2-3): GAGVSQSPSNKVTEKGKDVELRCDPISGHTALYWYRQSLGQGLEFLIYFQGNSAPDKSGLPSDRFSAERTGGSVSTLTIQRTQQEDSAVYLCASSKGAADTQYFGPGTRLTVL.

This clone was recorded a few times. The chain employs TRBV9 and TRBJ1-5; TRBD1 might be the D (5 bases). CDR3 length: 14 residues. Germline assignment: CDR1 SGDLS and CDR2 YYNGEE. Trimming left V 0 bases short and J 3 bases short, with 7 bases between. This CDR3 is CASSVGGDNQPQHF. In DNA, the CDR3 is TGTGCCAGCAGCGTAGGGGGGGACAATCAGCCCCAGCATTTT.

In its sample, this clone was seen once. CDR3 protein: CAISESLARASREQYF. CDR3 DNA sequence: TGTGCCATCAGTGAGTCTCTCGCTCGAGCCTCTCGCGAGCAGTACTTC. The V gene is TRBV10-3, the J gene TRBJ2-7; D uncertain. Trimming shortened V by 0 bases and J by 6 bases, and 18 bases separated the two germline ends. Germline V lookup: CDR1 ENHRY, CDR2 SYGVKD. The CDR3 has 16 amino acids.

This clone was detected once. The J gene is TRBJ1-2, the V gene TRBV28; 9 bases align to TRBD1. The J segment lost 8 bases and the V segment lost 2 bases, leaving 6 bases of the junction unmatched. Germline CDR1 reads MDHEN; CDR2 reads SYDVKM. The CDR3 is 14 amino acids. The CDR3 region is CASSLAWTGEGYTF. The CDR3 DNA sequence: TGTGCCAGCAGTTTAGCGTGGACAGGGGAGGGCTACACCTTC.

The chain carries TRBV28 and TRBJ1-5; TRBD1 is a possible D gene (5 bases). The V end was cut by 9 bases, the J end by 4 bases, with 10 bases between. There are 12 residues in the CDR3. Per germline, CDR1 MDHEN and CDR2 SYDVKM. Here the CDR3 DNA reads TGTGCCAGTAATAAGGGGAATCAGCCCCAGCATTTT. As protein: CASNKGNQPQHF.

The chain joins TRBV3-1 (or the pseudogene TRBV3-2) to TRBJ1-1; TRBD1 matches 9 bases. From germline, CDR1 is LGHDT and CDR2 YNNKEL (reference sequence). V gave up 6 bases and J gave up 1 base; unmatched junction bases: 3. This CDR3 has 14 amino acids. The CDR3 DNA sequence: TGTGCCAGCAGTTGGACAGGGGCGAACACTGAAGCTTTCTTT. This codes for CASSWTGANTEAFF.

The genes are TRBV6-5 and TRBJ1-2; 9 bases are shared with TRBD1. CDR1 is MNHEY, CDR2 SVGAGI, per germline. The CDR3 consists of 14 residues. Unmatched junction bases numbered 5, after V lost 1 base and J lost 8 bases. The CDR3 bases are TGTGCCAGCAGTTACTTTGGACAGGGGAGAGGCTACACCTTC. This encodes CASSYFGQGRGYTF.

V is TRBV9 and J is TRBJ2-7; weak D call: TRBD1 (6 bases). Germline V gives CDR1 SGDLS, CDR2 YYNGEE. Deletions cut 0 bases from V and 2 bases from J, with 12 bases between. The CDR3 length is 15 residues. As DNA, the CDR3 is TGTGCCAGCAGCGTAGGCACAGGGCGGGCCTACGAGCAGTACTTC. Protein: CASSVGTGRAYEQYF. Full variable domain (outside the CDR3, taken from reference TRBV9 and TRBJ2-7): DSGVTQTPKHLITATGQRVTLRCSPRSGDLSVYWYQQSLDQGLQFLIQYYNGEERAKGNILERFSAQQFPDLHSELNLSSLELGDSALYFCASSVGTGRAYEQYFGPGTRLTVT.

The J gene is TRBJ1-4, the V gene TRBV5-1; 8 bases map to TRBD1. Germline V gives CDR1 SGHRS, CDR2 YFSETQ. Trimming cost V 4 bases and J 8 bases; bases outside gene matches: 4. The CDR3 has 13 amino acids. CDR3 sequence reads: CASSEQGGEKLFF. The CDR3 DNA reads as TGCGCCAGCAGCGAACAGGGGGGCGAAAAACTGTTTTTT. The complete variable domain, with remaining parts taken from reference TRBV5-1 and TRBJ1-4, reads KAGVTQTPRYLIKTRGQQVTLSCSPISGHRSVSWYQQTPGQGLQFLFEYFSETQRNKGNFPGRFSGRQFSNSRSEMNVSTLELGDSALYLCASSEQGGEKLFFGSGTQLSVL.

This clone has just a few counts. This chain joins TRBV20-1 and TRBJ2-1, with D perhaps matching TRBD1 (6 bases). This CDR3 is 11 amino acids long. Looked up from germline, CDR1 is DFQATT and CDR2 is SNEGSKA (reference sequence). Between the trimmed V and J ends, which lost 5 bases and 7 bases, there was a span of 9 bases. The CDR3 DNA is TGCAGTGCTGGGCAGGGGAATGAGCAGTTCTTC. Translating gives CSAGQGNEQFF.

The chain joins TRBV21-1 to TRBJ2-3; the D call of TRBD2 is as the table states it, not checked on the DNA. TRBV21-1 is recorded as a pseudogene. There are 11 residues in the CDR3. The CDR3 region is CASSILDTQYF. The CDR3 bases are TGTGCCAGCAGCATCTTAGATACGCAGTATTTT.

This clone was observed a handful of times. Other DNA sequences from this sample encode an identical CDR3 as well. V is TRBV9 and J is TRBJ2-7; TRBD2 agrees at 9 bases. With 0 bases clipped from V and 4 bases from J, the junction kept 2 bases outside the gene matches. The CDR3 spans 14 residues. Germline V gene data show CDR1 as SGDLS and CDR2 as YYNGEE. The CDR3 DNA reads TGTGCCAGCAGCGTAGGGCTAGCGGGGTACGAGCAGTACTTC. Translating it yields CASSVGLAGYEQYF.

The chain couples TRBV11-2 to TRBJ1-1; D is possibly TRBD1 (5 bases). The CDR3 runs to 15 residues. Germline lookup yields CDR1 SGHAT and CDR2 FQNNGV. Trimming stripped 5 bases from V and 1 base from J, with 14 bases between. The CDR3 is CASSPRKGSNTEAFF. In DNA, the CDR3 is TGTGCCAGCAGCCCAAGGAAGGGGTCGAACACTGAAGCTTTCTTT.

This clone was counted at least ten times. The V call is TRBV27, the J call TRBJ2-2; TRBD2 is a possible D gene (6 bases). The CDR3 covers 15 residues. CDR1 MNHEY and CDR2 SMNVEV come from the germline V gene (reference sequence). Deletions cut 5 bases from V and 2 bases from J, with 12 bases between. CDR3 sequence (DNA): TGTGCCAGCAGTGACCGGGACTCAAACACCGGGGAGCTGTTTTTT. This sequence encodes CASSDRDSNTGELFF.

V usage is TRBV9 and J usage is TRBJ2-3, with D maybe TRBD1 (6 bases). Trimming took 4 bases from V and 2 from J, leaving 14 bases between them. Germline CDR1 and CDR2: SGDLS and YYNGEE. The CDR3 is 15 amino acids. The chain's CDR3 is CASSLIGGPTDTQYF. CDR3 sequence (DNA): TGTGCCAGCAGCCTAATAGGGGGTCCCACAGATACGCAGTATTTT.

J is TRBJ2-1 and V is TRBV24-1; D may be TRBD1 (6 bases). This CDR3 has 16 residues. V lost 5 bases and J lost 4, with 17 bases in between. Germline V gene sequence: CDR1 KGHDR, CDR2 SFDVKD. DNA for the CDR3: TGTGCCACCAGTGGAGCGGCTGGAGACAGGTACAATGAGCAGTTCTTC. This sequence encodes CATSGAAGDRYNEQFF.

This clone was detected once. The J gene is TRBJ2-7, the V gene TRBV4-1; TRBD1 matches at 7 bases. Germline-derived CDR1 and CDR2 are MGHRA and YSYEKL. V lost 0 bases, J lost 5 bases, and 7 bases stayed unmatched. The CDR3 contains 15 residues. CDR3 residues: CASSQENRGNDEQYF. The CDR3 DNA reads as TGCGCCAGCAGCCAAGAGAACAGGGGAAACGACGAGCAGTACTTC.

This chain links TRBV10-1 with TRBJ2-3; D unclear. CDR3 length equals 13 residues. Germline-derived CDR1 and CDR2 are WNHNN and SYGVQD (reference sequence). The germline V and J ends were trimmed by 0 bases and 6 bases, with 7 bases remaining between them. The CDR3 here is CASSESHMDTQYF. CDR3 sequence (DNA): TGCGCCAGCAGTGAGTCACACATGGATACGCAGTATTTT.

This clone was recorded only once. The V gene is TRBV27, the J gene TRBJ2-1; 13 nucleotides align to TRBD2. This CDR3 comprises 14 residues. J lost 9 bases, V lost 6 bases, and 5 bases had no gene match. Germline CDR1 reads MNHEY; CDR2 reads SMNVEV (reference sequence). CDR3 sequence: CASRTSGRAGEQFF. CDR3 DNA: TGTGCCAGCAGAACTAGCGGGAGGGCAGGTGAGCAGTTCTTC.

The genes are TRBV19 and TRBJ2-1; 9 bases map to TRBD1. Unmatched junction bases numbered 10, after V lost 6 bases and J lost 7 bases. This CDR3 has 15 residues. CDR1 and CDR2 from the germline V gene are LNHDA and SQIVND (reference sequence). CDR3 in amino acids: CASSAPGQGGNEQFF. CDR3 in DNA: TGTGCCAGTAGCGCTCCGGGACAGGGTGGAAATGAGCAGTTCTTC.

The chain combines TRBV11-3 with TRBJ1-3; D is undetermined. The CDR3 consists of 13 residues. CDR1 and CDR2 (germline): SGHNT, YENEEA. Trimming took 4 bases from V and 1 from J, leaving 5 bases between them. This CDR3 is CASSSGSGNTIYF. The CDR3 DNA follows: TGTGCCAGCAGCTCCGGGTCTGGAAACACCATATATTTT.

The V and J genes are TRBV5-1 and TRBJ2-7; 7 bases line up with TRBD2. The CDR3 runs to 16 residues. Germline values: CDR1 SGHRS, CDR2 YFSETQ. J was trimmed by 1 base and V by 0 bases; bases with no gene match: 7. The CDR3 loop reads CASSLARAGESYEQYF. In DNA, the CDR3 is TGCGCCAGCAGCTTGGCCAGGGCGGGAGAGTCCTACGAGCAGTACTTC.

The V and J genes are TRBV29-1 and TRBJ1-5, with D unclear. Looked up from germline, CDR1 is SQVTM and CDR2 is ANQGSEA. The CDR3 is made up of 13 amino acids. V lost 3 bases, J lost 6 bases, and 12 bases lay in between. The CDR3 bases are TGCAGCGTTGAGTCCGGGGAGGGTCAGCCCCAGCATTTT. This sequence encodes CSVESGEGQPQHF.